These T cell receptor beta chains were read from a single sample in a study of memory CD4+ T cells and cytomegalovirus serostatus. Method: immunoSEQ multiplex PCR; TCRdb's copy keeps in-frame clones and lacks some. The sample holds about 59,000 clones, around 81% seen once. Sequencing input: memory CD4+ T cells from blood. All receptors come from an adult in good health and CMV-seronegative. Some clones in this sample may be carry-over from other donors' samples. The CDR3 runs from the conserved cysteine through the conserved F or W. The D gene is left open where the match is weak. The listing skips clone size in some rows; elsewhere it reads once, few, many or a size class.

j_call: TRBJ2-7
d_call: .
clone_size: .
v_call: TRBV30
cdr3_nt: TGTGCCTGGAGTGTACGCTACGAGCAGTACTTC
cdr3_aa: CAWSVRYEQYF

j_call: TRBJ1-1
d_call: TRBD1
clone_size: .
v_call: TRBV5-1
cdr3_nt: TGCGCCAGCAGGGTACAGGGGGCGTCGATGAACACTGAAGCTTTCTTT
cdr3_aa: CASRVQGASMNTEAFF

j_call: TRBJ2-1
d_call: .
clone_size: .
v_call: TRBV7-3
cdr3_nt: TGTGCCAGCAGCCCAGTTCCCGACAATGAGCAGTTCTTC
cdr3_aa: CASSPVPDNEQFF

j_call: TRBJ1-3
d_call: TRBD1
clone_size: .
v_call: TRBV6-6
cdr3_nt: TGTGCCAGCAGTCCCCGGACAGGGAGTGGAAACACCATATATTTT
cdr3_aa: CASSPRTGSGNTIYF

j_call: TRBJ1-6
d_call: TRBD1
clone_size: .
v_call: TRBV7-2
cdr3_nt: TGTGCCAGCAGCTCAAATGGGGACAGGTTGTCTTTT
cdr3_aa: CASSSNGDRLSF

j_call: TRBJ2-7
d_call: .
clone_size: .
v_call: TRBV27
cdr3_nt: TGTGCCAGCAGTGATTCCGGGACCTTTAGCTCCTACGAGCAGTACTTC
cdr3_aa: CASSDSGTFSSYEQYF

j_call: TRBJ2-1
d_call: .
clone_size: .
v_call: TRBV2
cdr3_nt: TGTGCCAGCAGTGTTAGAAGATCCGATGAGCAGTTCTTC
cdr3_aa: CASSVRRSDEQFF

j_call: TRBJ2-7
d_call: TRBD1
clone_size: .
v_call: TRBV18
cdr3_nt: TGTGCCAGCTCACCACCGCAGGACAGGGGGATCTACGAGCAGTACTTC
cdr3_aa: CASSPPQDRGIYEQYF

j_call: TRBJ1-2
d_call: .
clone_size: .
v_call: TRBV6-4
cdr3_nt: TGTGCCAGCTACCGGCAGGACTATGGCTACACCTTC
cdr3_aa: CASYRQDYGYTF

j_call: TRBJ2-1
d_call: TRBD2
clone_size: .
v_call: TRBV10-3
cdr3_nt: TGTGCCATCAGTGAAGGGTTAGCGGGAGGGTACAATGAGCAGTTCTTC
cdr3_aa: CAISEGLAGGYNEQFF

j_call: TRBJ2-1
d_call: TRBD2
clone_size: few
v_call: TRBV4-1
cdr3_nt: TGCGCCAGCAGCCAAGCACGGTTCAGCGGGACTAGCGGGCATAACAATGAGCAGTTCTTC
cdr3_aa: CASSQARFSGTSGHNNEQFF

j_call: TRBJ2-2
d_call: .
clone_size: .
v_call: TRBV9
cdr3_nt: TGTGCCAGCAGAAGGACAAGTGGCACCGGGGAGCTGTTTTTT
cdr3_aa: CASRRTSGTGELFF

j_call: TRBJ1-2
d_call: .
clone_size: .
v_call: TRBV12-5
cdr3_nt: TGTGCTAGTGGTCTCCAGACAGACTATGGCTACACCTTC
cdr3_aa: CASGLQTDYGYTF

j_call: TRBJ2-7
d_call: .
clone_size: .
v_call: TRBV11-2
cdr3_nt: TGTGCCAGCAGCCTAGGATCCTTATCCTACGAGCAGTACTTC
cdr3_aa: CASSLGSLSYEQYF

j_call: TRBJ2-3
d_call: TRBD1
clone_size: .
v_call: TRBV7-2
cdr3_nt: TGTGCCAGCAGTCCGGGACAGGGATCAGATACGCAGTATTTT
cdr3_aa: CASSPGQGSDTQYF

j_call: TRBJ2-7
d_call: .
clone_size: .
v_call: TRBV6-5
cdr3_nt: TGTGCCAGCAGTTACGGGAGGCTAGCCGGCGAGCAGTACTTC
cdr3_aa: CASSYGRLAGEQYF

j_call: TRBJ1-1
d_call: .
clone_size: .
v_call: TRBV7-9
cdr3_nt: TGTGCCAGCAGCTTATTGGGGTTAGACGCTTTCTTT
cdr3_aa: CASSLLGLDAFF

j_call: TRBJ2-2
d_call: .
clone_size: .
v_call: TRBV6-6
cdr3_nt: TGTGCCAGCCGCAGACACACCGGGGAGCTGTTTTTT
cdr3_aa: CASRRHTGELFF

j_call: TRBJ2-1
d_call: .
clone_size: .
v_call: TRBV5-5
cdr3_nt: TGTGCCAGCAGCTTGTTCGCGGGGACGGCCAATGAGCAGTTCTTC
cdr3_aa: CASSLFAGTANEQFF

j_call: TRBJ2-7
d_call: .
clone_size: .
v_call: TRBV28
cdr3_nt: TGTGCCAGCAGTACCCAGGATTACGAGCAGTACTTC
cdr3_aa: CASSTQDYEQYF

j_call: TRBJ1-4
d_call: .
clone_size: .
v_call: TRBV6-5
cdr3_nt: TGTGCCAGCAGTTACCTGGTTCGGGGATCTAAACTGTTTTTT
cdr3_aa: CASSYLVRGSKLFF

j_call: TRBJ2-5
d_call: .
clone_size: .
v_call: TRBV4-2
cdr3_nt: TGTGCCAGCAGCCTTCCGGGACGGAGGGAGACCCAGTACTTC
cdr3_aa: CASSLPGRRETQYF

j_call: TRBJ2-7
d_call: TRBD1
clone_size: .
v_call: TRBV7-9
cdr3_nt: TGTGCCACAGACCGGGACAGGCCCATCTACGAGCAGTACTTC
cdr3_aa: CATDRDRPIYEQYF

j_call: TRBJ2-7
d_call: TRBD2
clone_size: .
v_call: TRBV18
cdr3_nt: TGTGCCAGCTCACTGACTAGCGGGAGGACTAGCGAGCAGTACTTC
cdr3_aa: CASSLTSGRTSEQYF

j_call: TRBJ2-7
d_call: .
clone_size: .
v_call: TRBV18
cdr3_nt: TGTGCCAGCTCACCACGTGACCAGGAGCAGTACTTC
cdr3_aa: CASSPRDQEQYF

j_call: TRBJ1-4
d_call: .
clone_size: .
v_call: TRBV7-8
cdr3_nt: TGTGCCAGCAGCTTAAAGAGCCGGGGCCTCCTTCCCCCCCGTCGGCGTGAAAAACTGTTTTTT
cdr3_aa: CASSLKSRGLLPPRRREKLFF

j_call: TRBJ1-1
d_call: .
clone_size: .
v_call: TRBV12-5
cdr3_nt: TGTGCTAGTGGTTTGAGCCCCATGAACACTGAAGCTTTCTTT
cdr3_aa: CASGLSPMNTEAFF

j_call: TRBJ2-2
d_call: .
clone_size: .
v_call: TRBV11-2
cdr3_nt: TGTGCCAGCAGCTTAGCTCCTCGCACCGGGGAGCTGTTTTTT
cdr3_aa: CASSLAPRTGELFF

j_call: TRBJ2-5
d_call: TRBD1
clone_size: .
v_call: TRBV30
cdr3_nt: TGTGCCTGGAGGACAGGGGGCACGTTCGAAGAGACCCAGTACTTC
cdr3_aa: CAWRTGGTFEETQYF

j_call: TRBJ2-1
d_call: TRBD2
clone_size: once
v_call: TRBV2
cdr3_nt: TGTGCCAGCAGTTTACTTGCGACTAGCGGGAGCCCCTACAATGAGCAGTTCTTC
cdr3_aa: CASSLLATSGSPYNEQFF

j_call: TRBJ2-2
d_call: TRBD2
clone_size: once
v_call: TRBV7-9
cdr3_nt: TGTGCCAGCAGCTTAGCGCACCGGGAGGGGAACACCGGGGAGCTGTTTTTT
cdr3_aa: CASSLAHREGNTGELFF

j_call: TRBJ2-3
d_call: .
clone_size: .
v_call: TRBV30
cdr3_nt: TGTGCCTGGAGTGAGGGCGACTCCCAAGCCACGCAGTATTTT
cdr3_aa: CAWSEGDSQATQYF

j_call: TRBJ2-7
d_call: .
clone_size: few
v_call: TRBV5-1
cdr3_nt: TGCGCCAGCAGCCCCGACGGATTGGGTTACAGCGAGCAGTACTTC
cdr3_aa: CASSPDGLGYSEQYF

j_call: TRBJ1-2
d_call: TRBD1
clone_size: .
v_call: TRBV28
cdr3_nt: TGTGCCAGCAGCAGGACAGGGCAGGGCTACACCTTC
cdr3_aa: CASSRTGQGYTF

j_call: TRBJ1-2
d_call: .
clone_size: .
v_call: TRBV5-4
cdr3_nt: TGTGCCAGCACCCACGGGGCTGGTCGGGGCTACACCTTC
cdr3_aa: CASTHGAGRGYTF

j_call: TRBJ2-7
d_call: TRBD2
clone_size: .
v_call: TRBV2
cdr3_nt: TGTGCCAGCAGTGAAACCGGACTAGCGTACGAGCAGTACTTC
cdr3_aa: CASSETGLAYEQYF

j_call: TRBJ1-2
d_call: .
clone_size: .
v_call: TRBV10-3
cdr3_nt: TGTGCCATCAGTGATCAGCCTGTCCTGGGCTACACCTTC
cdr3_aa: CAISDQPVLGYTF

j_call: TRBJ2-7
d_call: TRBD1
clone_size: .
v_call: TRBV28
cdr3_nt: TGTGCCAGCCACTCTGCCGGGACAGGGGATTACGAGCAGTACTTC
cdr3_aa: CASHSAGTGDYEQYF

j_call: TRBJ2-2
d_call: .
clone_size: few
v_call: TRBV28
cdr3_nt: TGTGCCAGCAGGGAGGGGGGCTCGAACACCGGGGAGCTGTTTTTT
cdr3_aa: CASREGGSNTGELFF